A single sample is the source of the 31 T cell receptor beta chains below, sequenced in a study of T-cell reconstitution after alpha-beta-depleted transplantation in children. The library targeted TCRbeta and was prepared with unique molecular identifiers. TCRdb re-called the PCR reads with MiXCR, one entry per CDR3 protein. The sample records some 500,000 distinct CDR3 sequences, around 17% being singletons. The material sequenced was PBMCs from the stem cell graft donor, taken from the stem cell graft. Receptor source: a human donor who donated a stem cell graft to a child with acute lymphoblastic leukemia.

The rearrangement links TRBV19 to TRBJ2-1, with TRBD1 matching 10 bases. CDR1 is LNHDA and CDR2 is SQIVND in the germline V gene (reference sequence). This CDR3 comprises 15 residues. The V gene end was trimmed by 7 bases and the J gene end by 7 bases; junction bases not matched to a gene: 10. CDR3: CASNKGTGAGNEQFF. The CDR3 region has the DNA TGTGCCAGTAACAAAGGGACAGGGGCTGGGAATGAGCAGTTCTTC. Filled out from reference TRBV19 and TRBJ2-1, the complete variable domain reads DGGITQSPKYLFRKEGQNVTLSCEQNLNHDAMYWYRQDPGQGLRLIYYSQIVNDFQKGDIAEGYSVSREKKESFPLTVTSAQKNPTAFYLCASNKGTGAGNEQFFGPGTRLTVL.

This clonotype was observed a few times. This chain joins TRBV12-3 or TRBV12-4 and TRBJ2-3; 9 nucleotides agree with TRBD2. The CDR3 spans 15 residues. V lost 5 bases, J lost 4 bases, and 7 bases stayed unmatched. CDR3 loop: CASSGTSWTADTQYF. DNA of the CDR3: TGTGCCAGCAGTGGGACTAGCTGGACGGCAGATACGCAGTATTTT.

The chain couples TRBV30 to TRBJ2-7; 7 bases fit TRBD2. The CDR3 length is 17 residues. With 0 bases clipped from V and 2 bases from J, the junction kept 13 bases outside the gene matches. Germline V gene lookup returns CDR1 GTSNPN and CDR2 SVGIG (reference sequence). The chain's CDR3 is CAWSVQDAAGVPYEQYF. CDR3 in DNA: TGTGCCTGGAGTGTCCAAGACGCGGCGGGAGTCCCCTACGAGCAGTACTTC.

Ten or more counts support this clonotype. The chain has TRBV20-1 and TRBJ2-5, with TRBD2 matching 7 bases. Germline lookup yields CDR1 DFQATT and CDR2 SNEGSKA (reference sequence). V lost 6 bases and J lost 6; bases outside the gene matches: 10. The CDR3 length is 13 residues. In DNA form, the CDR3 reads TGCAGTGCGATAGGCGGGGGAGGCCAGACCCAGTACTTC. It yields the protein CSAIGGGGQTQYF.

This clonotype has only a few counts. The V gene is TRBV29-1, the J gene TRBJ2-7; 8 positions match TRBD2. V trimming: 4 bases; J trimming: 6 bases; junction bases outside the gene matches: 8. The germline V gene encodes CDR1 SQVTM and CDR2 ANQGSEA. CDR3 length equals 13 residues. DNA of the CDR3: TGCAGCGTTGTTATGACTAGCGTCGGCGAGCAGTACTTC. The encoded protein is CSVVMTSVGEQYF.

This clonotype was seen a handful of times. The V call is TRBV20-1, the J call TRBJ2-7, with 9 bases fitting TRBD1. With 6 bases clipped from V and 5 bases from J, the junction kept 11 bases outside the gene matches. This CDR3 region has 14 residues. The germline V gene encodes CDR1 DFQATT and CDR2 SNEGSKA (reference sequence). CDR3 sequence: CSATPGQGTDEQYF. CDR3 bases: TGCAGTGCAACACCGGGACAGGGAACGGACGAGCAGTACTTC.

The chain employs TRBV5-1 and TRBJ2-5, with TRBD2 identical over 10 bases. The ends lost 0 bases at V and 0 bases at J; junction bases unmatched: 8. This CDR3 spans 18 amino acids. CDR1 SGHRS and CDR2 YFSETQ come from the germline V gene. The CDR3 reads CASSLALAGVTYQETQYF. In DNA, the CDR3 is TGCGCCAGCAGCTTGGCCCTAGCGGGAGTCACGTACCAAGAGACCCAGTACTTC.

A few counts support this clonotype. The CDR3 spells CASRGQGAYNEQFF. In DNA, the CDR3 is TGTGCCAGCAGAGGACAGGGGGCATACAATGAGCAGTTCTTC. This sequence joins TRBV2 and TRBJ2-1; TRBD1 aligns across 11 bases. Germline values: CDR1 SNHLY, CDR2 FYNNEI. V was clipped by 6 bases and J by 4 bases; unmatched bases: 2. CDR3 length: 14 residues.

This rearrangement joins TRBV11-2 to TRBJ2-7; D gene unclear. The CDR3 sequence is 12 residues long. The germline V gene encodes CDR1 SGHAT and CDR2 FQNNGV. V shed 5 bases and J shed 7 bases, with 12 bases lying between them. CDR3 DNA sequence: TGTGCCAGCAGCCCCCGCCCGACTGAGCAGTACTTC. As protein: CASSPRPTEQYF.

The chain carries TRBV20-1 and TRBJ2-3, with 8 bases fitting TRBD2. The length of the CDR3 is 16 residues. Germline CDR1 and CDR2: DFQATT and SNEGSKA (reference sequence). V was clipped by 1 base and J by 3 bases; unmatched bases: 9. The DNA for the CDR3 is TGCAGTGCTAGAGCTCAGCTAGCGGGCGTAACAGATACGCAGTATTTT. This codes for CSARAQLAGVTDTQYF.

CDR3 nucleotide sequence: TGCGCCAGCAGCTCTCACAGGAAGGGCTACGAGCAGTACTTC. Protein sequence: CASSSHRKGYEQYF. This rearrangement joins TRBV5-1 to TRBJ2-7, with D tentatively TRBD1 (5 bases). Germline-derived CDR1 and CDR2 are SGHRS and YFSETQ. V was pared by 3 bases and J by 3 bases, with 13 bases between. The CDR3 has 14 amino acids.

The chain carries TRBV12-3 or TRBV12-4 and TRBJ1-1, with D possibly being TRBD1 (6 bases). Trimming pared 6 bases from V and 11 bases from J, leaving 16 bases between. This CDR3 spans 12 amino acids. The DNA for the CDR3 is TGTGCCAGCAGCAAGACAGGCGCTGGGGCTTTCTTT. It is translated as CASSKTGAGAFF.

This clonotype occurred a few times. The chain employs TRBV27 and TRBJ2-7; D possibly matches TRBD1 or TRBD2 (6 bases each). The germline V gene encodes CDR1 MNHEY and CDR2 SMNVEV (reference sequence). V was shortened by 3 bases and J by 3 bases, with 15 bases between the two germline ends. The CDR3 loop spans 15 amino acids. This chain's CDR3 is CASSLGPGANYEQYF. CDR3 nucleotides: TGTGCCAGCAGTTTGGGCCCGGGGGCCAACTACGAGCAGTACTTC.

This clonotype came up many times. The V gene is TRBV5-6, the J gene TRBJ2-1; D is undetermined. This CDR3 has 13 residues. Between the trimmed V and J ends, which lost 3 bases and 3 bases, there was a span of 7 bases. Germline values: CDR1 SGHDT, CDR2 YYEEEE. CDR3 protein: CASSYNSYNEQFF. CDR3 DNA: TGTGCCAGCAGCTATAACAGCTACAATGAGCAGTTCTTC. The full variable domain, rest sourced from reference TRBV5-6 and TRBJ2-1, is DAGVTQSPTHLIKTRGQQVTLRCSPKSGHDTVSWYQQALGQGPQFIFQYYEEEERQRGNFPDRFSGHQFPNYSSELNVNALLLGDSALYLCASSYNSYNEQFFGPGTRLTVL.

V gene TRBV20-1 combines with J gene TRBJ2-1; TRBD2 aligns across 7 bases. The CDR3 is made up of 23 amino acids. Trimming took 1 base from V and 1 from J; bases not matched to a gene: 28. Germline V CDR1 and CDR2: DFQATT, SNEGSKA (reference sequence). The CDR3 loop reads CSARVVWDGGSSGPSRSYNEQFF. The CDR3 DNA reads TGCAGTGCTAGAGTGGTTTGGGATGGCGGGAGCAGCGGACCTAGTAGGTCCTACAATGAGCAGTTCTTC.

The chain is built from TRBV20-1 and TRBJ2-1; unclear D gene. This CDR3 contains 13 residues. Germline V gives CDR1 DFQATT, CDR2 SNEGSKA (reference sequence). The germline V and J ends were trimmed by 1 base and 11 bases, with 15 bases remaining between them. The CDR3 reads CSARVGLKRQQFF. The CDR3, as DNA: TGCAGTGCTAGAGTGGGCTTGAAGAGACAGCAGTTCTTC.

A few counts support this clonotype. The chain combines TRBV25-1 with TRBJ1-4; 8 bases are shared with TRBD1. The CDR3 totals 17 residues. Trimming cost V 6 bases and J 2 bases; bases outside gene matches: 11. The germline CDR1 and CDR2 sequences are MGHDK and SYGVNS. As DNA, the CDR3 is TGTGCCAGCAGCGACGGAACAAGACAGGGGACTAATGAAAAACTGTTTTTT. Its translation: CASSDGTRQGTNEKLFF.

V is TRBV5-1 and J is TRBJ2-7, with D unresolved. Trimming removed 3 bases at V and 1 base at J, with 14 bases between. Per the germline V gene, CDR1 is SGHRS and CDR2 is YFSETQ. The CDR3 consists of 15 residues. CDR3 loop: CASSSLPVASYEQYF. CDR3 DNA sequence: TGCGCCAGCAGCTCCCTCCCGGTCGCTTCCTACGAGCAGTACTTC.

This clonotype was recorded a few times. The rearrangement joins TRBV10-2 to TRBJ2-3; TRBD1 matches at 7 bases. The V gene end was trimmed by 7 bases and the J gene end by 8 bases; junction bases not matched to a gene: 3. Germline assignment: CDR1 WSHSY and CDR2 SAAADI. The CDR3 sequence is 11 residues long. CDR3 coding DNA: TGCGCCAGCATTAACAGGGGTACGCAGTATTTT. Translated: CASINRGTQYF.

CDR3 protein: CASSQTYSGGTSYNEQFF. DNA for the CDR3: TGTGCCAGCAGCCAAACTTACAGCGGGGGGACTAGTTATAATGAGCAGTTCTTC. The chain employs TRBV14 and TRBJ2-1; 9 bases are a match to TRBD2. CDR1 is SGHDN, CDR2 FVKESK, per germline. V lost 2 bases and J lost 7; bases outside the gene matches: 15. CDR3 length: 18 residues. The whole variable domain, remainder taken from reference TRBV14 and TRBJ2-1, is EAGVTQFPSHSVIEKGQTVTLRCDPISGHDNLYWYRRVMGKEIKFLLHFVKESKQDESGMPNNRFLAERTGGTYSTLKVQPAELEDSGVYFCASSQTYSGGTSYNEQFFGPGTRLTVL.

This chain uses TRBV3-1 with TRBJ2-7; TRBD2 matches at 8 bases. J lost 7 bases, V lost 1 base, and 9 bases had no gene match. Germline V CDR1 and CDR2: LGHDT, YNNKEL (reference sequence). The CDR3 totals 15 residues. The CDR3 loop is CASSQVPGGLVEQYF. The CDR3 region has the DNA TGTGCCAGCAGCCAAGTCCCGGGAGGGTTGGTTGAGCAGTACTTC.

This clonotype was picked up a small number of times. The V call is TRBV5-1, the J call TRBJ2-1; TRBD2 matches at 7 bases. Looked up from germline, CDR1 is SGHRS and CDR2 is YFSETQ. CDR3 length: 15 amino acids. V was pared by 5 bases and J by 5 bases, with 10 bases of the junction left unmatched. The CDR3 DNA is TGCGCCAGCAGACCCCCGGGCGGGAGTAACAATGAGCAGTTCTTC. Translating it yields CASRPPGGSNNEQFF.

The V call is TRBV5-1, the J call TRBJ1-1; unclear D gene. The V gene's germline CDR1 is SGHRS and CDR2 YFSETQ. This CDR3 is 14 amino acids long. Trimming left V 3 bases short and J 4 bases short, with 13 bases between. CDR3 sequence: CASSWAQAGTEAFF. DNA of the CDR3: TGCGCCAGCAGCTGGGCGCAGGCTGGCACTGAAGCTTTCTTT.

The chain employs TRBV2 and TRBJ1-1; no firm D call. The CDR3 runs to 14 residues. The V end was cut by 7 bases, the J end by 4 bases, with 16 bases between. Germline V CDR1 and CDR2: SNHLY, FYNNEI. In DNA form, the CDR3 reads TGTGCCAGCATTGGACCCCGGGGTGGCACTGAAGCTTTCTTT. Protein product: CASIGPRGGTEAFF.

The chain joins TRBV5-1 to TRBJ2-2; 11 nucleotides agree with TRBD1. Germline assignment: CDR1 SGHRS and CDR2 YFSETQ. The CDR3 length is 15 residues. Trimming took 4 bases from V and 5 from J; bases not matched to a gene: 4. DNA of the CDR3: TGCGCCAGCAGCATGGACAGGGGGCGAACCGGGGAGCTGTTTTTT. Translating it yields CASSMDRGRTGELFF.

This clonotype was counted only a few times. V is TRBV27 and J is TRBJ1-5; no clear D gene. Germline loops: CDR1 MNHEY, CDR2 SMNVEV (reference sequence). Trimming left V 0 bases short and J 6 bases short, with 12 bases between. The length of the CDR3 is 15 residues. CDR3 nucleotides: TGTGCCAGCAGTTTATCCAACAGCCTCCCTCAGCCCCAGCATTTT. As protein: CASSLSNSLPQPQHF.

Remarks on this clonotype: Germline and junction disagree at one end, which may indicate a read error. This chain uses TRBV20-1 with TRBJ2-7; D gene unclear. The CDR3 length is 17 residues. Germline V gene lookup returns CDR1 DFQATT and CDR2 SNEGSKA (reference sequence). CDR3 in DNA: TGCTGTGCTAGAGATTTTACCAGGTCACCGCGGCTACCCGAGCAGTACTTC. Translation gives CCARDFTRSPRLPEQYF.

This clonotype was seen a few times. The chain joins TRBV14 to TRBJ2-7; D is unclear. V was trimmed by 1 base and J by 3 bases, leaving 13 bases between them. This CDR3 has 15 amino acids. From germline, CDR1 is SGHDN and CDR2 FVKESK. In DNA, the CDR3 is TGTGCCAGCAGCCAAGCCGCCTTCGGAATCTACGAGCAGTACTTC. Translating gives CASSQAAFGIYEQYF. Variable domain in full (rest from reference TRBV14 and TRBJ2-7): EAGVTQFPSHSVIEKGQTVTLRCDPISGHDNLYWYRRVMGKEIKFLLHFVKESKQDESGMPNNRFLAERTGGTYSTLKVQPAELEDSGVYFCASSQAAFGIYEQYFGPGTRLTVT.

This chain links TRBV20-1 with TRBJ2-3, with no clear D. Trimming removed 3 bases at V and 4 bases at J, with 20 bases between. The CDR3 extends over 16 amino acids. The germline CDR1 and CDR2 sequences are DFQATT and SNEGSKA (reference sequence). The CDR3: CSASTVRLLPADTQYF. In DNA, the CDR3 is TGCAGTGCTAGTACCGTTCGGCTCCTACCTGCAGATACGCAGTATTTT.

This clonotype was picked up a small number of times. This sequence joins TRBV11-2 and TRBJ2-3; D may be TRBD2 (5 bases). Trimming shortened V by 2 bases and J by 1 base, and 10 bases separated the two germline ends. Germline assignment: CDR1 SGHAT and CDR2 FQNNGV. The CDR3 is 15 amino acids. The CDR3 spells CASSLRGSRTDTQYF. CDR3 DNA: TGTGCCAGCAGCTTACGCGGGTCCCGCACAGATACGCAGTATTTT.

In DNA form, the CDR3 reads TGTGCCAGCAGCCCCTTCGGACTAGCGGGAGAGTCCTACAATGAGCAGTTCTTC. It codes for CASSPFGLAGESYNEQFF. The chain carries TRBV7-3 and TRBJ2-1, with 13 bases that match TRBD2. CDR3 size: 18 residues. V was pared by 5 bases and J by 1 base, with 8 bases of the junction left unmatched. In germline, CDR1 is SGHTA, CDR2 FQGTGA.